The rows below give T cell receptor beta chains drawn from one sample of a study of tumor-infiltrating lymphocytes in oesophageal squamous cell carcinoma. MiXCR, applied by TCRdb to the PCR reads, yields one record per CDR3 protein. The sample holds about 8,700 distinct CDR3 sequences, 60% to 70% seen once. Sequenced material: esophageal tumor tissue. The receptors come from a female donor with esophageal squamous cell carcinoma. Both conserved end residues are part of each CDR3. The D gene is left open where the match is weak. Size values are once, few and many counts, or a class for expanded clones, and some rows have none.

abundance,v_gene,d_gene,j_gene,CDR3aa
NA,TRBV7-4,NA,NA,CASSLQGFEQYF
once,TRBV7-1,NA,TRBJ2-7,CASSHSSGRLVRREYF
few,TRBV7-9,NA,TRBJ2-3,CASSSSDTQYF
NA,TRBV7-8,NA,TRBJ2-3,CASSFGDTTDTQYF
NA,TRBV7-9,NA,TRBJ2-3,CASRDGSTDTQYF
once,TRBV27,NA,TRBJ1-4,CASQGETNEKLFF
few,TRBV6-1,NA,TRBJ2-3,CASSEAISPTQYF
NA,TRBV28,NA,TRBJ1-1,CASSPYAGTMNTEAFF
NA,TRBV12-3/TRBV12-4,TRBD1,TRBJ2-2,CASSFGTGFGTGELFF
NA,TRBV24-1,NA,TRBJ2-3,CATSDPRTNTDTQYF
few,TRBV7-9,NA,TRBJ2-1,CASSRVGPQVHEQFF
NA,TRBV7-6,TRBD1,TRBJ2-7,CASSFFLFVTSKDRAYEQYF
once,TRBV6-1,TRBD2,NA,CASSYTRGGGETQYF
NA,TRBV7-8,NA,TRBJ1-6,CASSLGFDSPLHF
NA,TRBV7-6,NA,NA,CASSLGVAAEQFF
NA,TRBV11-2,TRBD1,TRBJ2-2,CASSLEGQGQGVYTGELFF
many,TRBV7-6,NA,NA,CASSPGGEQYF
NA,TRBV7-4,NA,TRBJ1-1,CASSLTLNTEAFF
NA,TRBV19,TRBD1,TRBJ2-3,CASSDRGHTQYF
NA,TRBV7-2,NA,NA,CASTSYYDTEAFF